This T cell receptor beta chain is drawn from a study of T-cell reconstitution after alpha-beta-depleted transplantation in children. Researchers prepared the TCRbeta library using unique molecular identifiers, the study reports. TCRdb reprocessed the PCR reads with MiXCR, giving one entry per CDR3 protein. The table lists about 110,000 distinct CDR3 sequences, about a tenth of them singletons. The germline CDR1 and CDR2 sequences are LNHDA and SQIVND (reference sequence). The CDR3 runs 12 residues. Trimming cost V 6 bases and J 7 bases, with 10 bases left between them. This clonotype was counted a few times.

The specimen was PBMCs from the stem cell graft donor, collected from the stem cell graft. The rearrangement links TRBV19 to TRBJ2-1; no firm D call. The source is a human donor who donated a stem cell graft to a child with acute lymphoblastic leukemia. The CDR3 sequence is CASRDARNEQFF. The CDR3 bases are TGTGCCAGTAGGGACGCGAGGAATGAGCAGTTCTTC.